The clone carrying this T cell receptor beta chain was detected once. The sample comes from a study of blood T cell repertoires in COVID-19. The wider study: PBMCs, B-cell-depleted T cells, or T cells provided the cDNA or gDNA that made up the material.

V shed 2 bases and J 6 bases; nucleotides not matched to a gene: 5. The CDR3 contains 17 residues. The germline V gene encodes CDR1 MNHEY and CDR2 SMNVEV (reference sequence). In the original processing: The authors estimated nucleated cell counts from reference gene primer amplification. Some clones are missing from TCRdb's copy, which holds only in-frame ones; the method was immunoSEQ multiplex PCR. V and J calls and clone size come straight from that table; D and trimming were deduced from the DNA. The repertoire has 40,000 or so clones, around 90% of them found once; the top ten carry approximately 14%.

This chain joins TRBV27 and TRBJ2-1, with 15 bases matching TRBD2. Sequencing input: peripheral blood. The sequence derives from a woman in her twenties or thirties in a cohort sampled during active COVID-19. The CDR3 sequence: CASSLGLAGGSVNEQFF. CDR3 coding DNA: TGTGCCAGCAGTTTAGGACTAGCGGGAGGGTCTGTCAATGAGCAGTTCTTC.